The entry below describes one TCR beta chain. Primed by a sample-barcoded 5' primer and a J-beta primer mix, a second PCR proceeded for roughly 7 to 11 cycles. Carrying 12 random nucleotides, a template-switch adaptor labeled each individual cDNA molecule. Using its own MiXCR run on the 5' RACE reads, TCRdb lists one record per CDR3 protein. The table has some 730,000 distinct CDR3 sequences, 20% to 25% seen once. This sample stems from a study of blood T cells in healthy people across ages. The CDR3 length is 15 residues. Germline assignment: CDR1 SGHNT and CDR2 YENEEA. The trim removed 3 bases at V and 2 bases at J, leaving 3 bases unmatched.

The clonotype originates from a man aged 65 to 85 in good health. Sequencing was carried out using blood. The V gene is TRBV11-3, the J gene TRBJ2-5; 10 nucleotides agree with TRBD2. The CDR3 loop reads CASSLEGLAQETQYF. The CDR3 DNA sequence: TGTGCCAGCAGCTTGGAGGGACTAGCGCAAGAGACCCAGTACTTC.